Below are 21 T cell receptor beta chains sequenced from a single sample in a study of post-analysis software for immune sequencing data. Antigens for these TCRs are unknown. Tagging with unique molecular identifiers was a feature of the TCR beta cDNA libraries. From the PCR reads, TCRdb called clonotypes with MiXCR, one entry per CDR3 protein. Of 650,000 to 900,000 distinct CDR3 sequences detected, roughly 50% appear once; the ten largest clones hold 4.9%. Study-level results: Among roughly five TRBV segments more frequent in patients than controls were TRBV5-6, TRBV5-1 and TRBV20-1.

Sequencing was performed on blood. Receptor source: a girl aged 5-17 years with multiple sclerosis.

V gene TRBV6-5 combines with J gene TRBJ2-7; D is ambiguous. In germline, CDR1 is MNHEY, CDR2 SVGAGI. V lost 4 bases, J lost 7 bases, and 14 bases lay in between. There are 13 residues in the CDR3. The CDR3 sequence: CASSSPPREEQYF. DNA for the CDR3: TGTGCCAGCAGTTCCCCGCCGCGTGAGGAGCAGTACTTC.

The chain carries TRBV27 and TRBJ2-7; TRBD2 matches at 8 bases. Unmatched junction bases numbered 10, after V lost 7 bases and J lost 5 bases. CDR1 MNHEY and CDR2 SMNVEV come from the germline V gene (reference sequence). The CDR3 spans 14 residues. In nucleotides, the CDR3 is TGTGCCAGCACGCCGGGACTAGGTATCCACGAGCAGTACTTC. It encodes CASTPGLGIHEQYF.

Only a few counts were recorded for this clonotype. The J gene is TRBJ2-3, the V gene TRBV29-1; D may be TRBD1 (5 bases). The germline V gene has CDR1 SQVTM and CDR2 ANQGSEA. The V end was cut by 6 bases, the J end by 5 bases, with 9 bases between. This CDR3 comprises 11 residues. This CDR3 reads CSVDIGDTQYF. DNA of the CDR3: TGCAGCGTGGACATCGGAGATACGCAGTATTTT.

The genes are TRBV12-3 or TRBV12-4 and TRBJ2-3, with 9 bases lining up with TRBD2. The ends lost 7 bases at V and 7 bases at J; junction bases unmatched: 15. The CDR3 has 16 amino acids. The CDR3 sequence is CASTIQTSGRTYTQYF. Written as DNA, the CDR3 is TGTGCCAGCACCATTCAGACTAGCGGTCGAACCTATACGCAGTATTTT.

The gene calls are TRBV3-1 and TRBJ2-1; TRBD2 matches at 8 bases. This CDR3 has 16 residues. Trimming cost V 1 base and J 2 bases; bases outside gene matches: 4. Germline V gives CDR1 LGHDT, CDR2 YNNKEL (reference sequence). CDR3 in amino acids: CASSQVLAVTYNEQFF. CDR3 bases: TGTGCCAGCAGCCAAGTACTAGCGGTTACCTACAATGAGCAGTTCTTC.

The rearrangement joins TRBV29-1 to TRBJ2-4; perhaps TRBD2 as D (6 bases). Germline CDR1 is SQVTM and CDR2 is ANQGSEA. Trimming took 6 bases from V and 4 from J, leaving 13 bases between them. The CDR3 runs 13 residues. The CDR3 DNA reads TGCAGCGTCCGTGGCGGGGTAAAAAACATTCAGTACTTC. It encodes CSVRGGVKNIQYF.

J is TRBJ2-7 and V is TRBV4-1, with D unclear. The ends were cut back, 4 bases at V and 6 bases at J, with 22 bases in the middle. The CDR3 runs 16 residues. The germline CDR1 and CDR2 sequences are MGHRA and YSYEKL. CDR3 amino acids: CASSPGAEGIPCEQYF. The CDR3 coding sequence is TGCGCCAGCAGCCCAGGAGCAGAAGGGATACCCTGCGAGCAGTACTTC.

The sample holds a few counts of this clonotype. V usage is TRBV5-6 and J usage is TRBJ2-5; D remains unclear. V lost 0 bases and J 0 bases, leaving 6 bases between the germline ends. Germline V gene lookup returns CDR1 SGHDT and CDR2 YYEEEE. The CDR3 is 14 residues long. CDR3 region: CASSLDSYQETQYF. The CDR3 DNA follows: TGTGCCAGCAGCTTGGACAGCTACCAAGAGACCCAGTACTTC.

The chain is built from TRBV7-2 and TRBJ2-6, with 11 bases fitting TRBD1. The germline gives CDR1 SGHTA, CDR2 FQGNSA. The length of the CDR3 is 18 residues. The V segment lost 1 base and the J segment 4 bases; nucleotides outside the gene matches: 6. This CDR3 reads CASSLGGDRGYGANVLTF. CDR3 bases: TGTGCCAGCAGCTTAGGAGGGGACAGGGGGTACGGGGCCAACGTCCTGACTTTC.

This sequence joins TRBV7-2 and TRBJ2-3; D ambiguous. The CDR3 is 14 residues long. Germline lookup yields CDR1 SGHTA and CDR2 FQGNSA. V lost 2 bases, J lost 2 bases, and 8 bases lay in between. This chain's CDR3 is CASSLYPTTDTQYF. CDR3 nucleotide sequence: TGTGCCAGCAGCTTATACCCTACCACAGATACGCAGTATTTT. The full variable domain, completed using reference TRBV7-2 and TRBJ2-3, is GAGVSQSPSNKVTEKGKDVELRCDPISGHTALYWYRQSLGQGLEFLIYFQGNSAPDKSGLPSDRFSAERTGGSVSTLTIQRTQQEDSAVYLCASSLYPTTDTQYFGPGTRLTVL.

About this clonotype: An end of the junction differs from the germline gene, which may be a read error. V and J are TRBV9 and TRBJ1-1; no reliable D call. This CDR3 comprises 14 residues. Per germline, CDR1 SGDLS and CDR2 YYNGEE. The CDR3, as DNA: TGTGCCAGCAACGTAGAGTTGGGGAACACTGAAGCTTTCTTT. Protein sequence: CASNVELGNTEAFF.

The gene calls are TRBV20-1 and TRBJ2-7; 14 nucleotides align to TRBD2. V lost 5 bases to trimming and J lost 2 bases; unmatched junction nucleotides: 5. CDR1 DFQATT and CDR2 SNEGSKA come from the germline V gene (reference sequence). This CDR3 is 15 amino acids long. The CDR3 is CSAGTSGSVAYEQYF. CDR3 DNA sequence: TGCAGTGCTGGGACTAGCGGGAGCGTAGCCTACGAGCAGTACTTC.

The chain links TRBV7-9 to TRBJ1-2, with D unclear. Trimming cost V 0 bases and J 2 bases, with 13 bases left between them. Germline V gives CDR1 SEHNR, CDR2 FQNEAQ (reference sequence). The CDR3 extends over 16 amino acids. The chain's CDR3 is CASSLAPGLPNYGYTF. DNA for the CDR3: TGTGCCAGCAGCTTAGCACCTGGACTGCCGAACTATGGCTACACCTTC.

The J gene is TRBJ2-1, the V gene TRBV7-2; 9 bases line up with TRBD1. CDR1 is SGHTA, CDR2 FQGNSA, per germline. V was pared by 1 base and J by 6 bases, with 4 bases of the junction left unmatched. This CDR3 contains 15 residues. CDR3 protein: CASSLVGQGSNEQFF. The CDR3 DNA follows: TGTGCCAGCAGCTTAGTGGGACAGGGTTCCAATGAGCAGTTCTTC.

Only a few counts were recorded for this clonotype. This rearrangement joins TRBV7-8 to TRBJ2-6; 7 bases align to TRBD1. The junction had 11 bases not matched to a gene; V was cut back by 0 bases and J by 0 bases. From germline, CDR1 is SGHVS and CDR2 FQNEAQ. This CDR3 has 20 residues. Here the CDR3 DNA reads TGTGCCAGCAGCTTAGCCCGTGGACAGGCACGGGACTCTGGGGCCAACGTCCTGACTTTC. It translates to CASSLARGQARDSGANVLTF.

The chain carries TRBV4-3 and TRBJ2-1; a weak D match, TRBD2 (5 bases). The V gene lost 1 base and the J gene lost 7 bases, with 14 bases spanning the gap. The CDR3 spans 15 residues. From germline, CDR1 is LGHNA and CDR2 YSLEER. The CDR3 loop is CASSQAAGVGNEQFF. The CDR3 DNA follows: TGCGCCAGCAGCCAAGCGGCGGGTGTGGGAAATGAGCAGTTCTTC.

V and J are TRBV5-1 and TRBJ2-7; D remains unclear. Trimming removed 2 bases from V and 3 bases from J, with 12 bases in between. Germline CDR1 is SGHRS and CDR2 is YFSETQ. The CDR3 has 14 residues. The CDR3 sequence is CASSFGPPGYEQYF. DNA for the CDR3: TGCGCCAGCAGCTTCGGACCCCCCGGCTACGAGCAGTACTTC.

This rearrangement joins TRBV7-8 to TRBJ2-5; D perhaps matches TRBD2 (6 bases). The end of the DNA fits TRBJ2-7 better, so the J call may be wrong. Germline V gene data show CDR1 as SGHVS and CDR2 as FQNEAQ. CDR3 size: 17 residues. The CDR3 DNA reads TGTGCCAGCAGCGGAGGGGTGACATCCGCCGGGGTTGACGAGCAGTACTTC. Protein product: CASSGGVTSAGVDEQYF.

This clonotype was picked up a small number of times. V usage is TRBV20-1 and J usage is TRBJ2-1, with 11 bases matching TRBD2. With V trimmed by 5 bases and J by 8 bases, 8 bases remained unmatched. The CDR3 has 14 amino acids. The V gene's germline CDR1 is DFQATT and CDR2 SNEGSKA (reference sequence). CDR3 sequence reads: CSAAGTSGRDEQFF. In DNA form, the CDR3 reads TGCAGTGCTGCGGGTACTAGCGGGAGAGATGAGCAGTTCTTC.

The chain joins TRBV12-3 or TRBV12-4 to TRBJ2-7; 10 nucleotides match TRBD1. The junction had 11 bases not matched to a gene; V was cut back by 6 bases and J by 0 bases. This CDR3 region has 17 residues. The CDR3 bases are TGTGCCAGCAGCCCAAGACGGGGACAGGGGAGCTCCTACGAGCAGTACTTC. Protein sequence: CASSPRRGQGSSYEQYF.

The V and J genes are TRBV4-2 and TRBJ1-3; 8 bases line up with TRBD1. V shed 0 bases and J 3 bases; nucleotides not matched to a gene: 1. This CDR3 spans 15 amino acids. The germline V gene has CDR1 LGHNA and CDR2 YNFKEQ. The CDR3 sequence is CASSQEGQDGNTIYF. In nucleotides, the CDR3 is TGTGCCAGCAGCCAAGAGGGACAGGATGGAAACACCATATATTTT.